This entry concerns a single TCR beta chain. Via MiXCR, TCRdb re-called the RT-PCR reads, giving one row per CDR3 protein. The sample includes hundreds of thousands of distinct CDR3 sequences, approximately 14% of them seen just once. Germline CDR1 and CDR2: LGHNA and YNFKEQ. The CDR3 is made up of 15 amino acids. Trimming removed 4 bases at V and 1 base at J, with 12 bases between. Source material: memory CD4+ T cells from blood. The V call is TRBV4-2, the J call TRBJ2-3; D gene ambiguous. This receptor was identified in a female donor in good health, serving as a healthy control. Written as DNA, the CDR3 is TGTGCCAGCAGCCTGGGGAATCCCGGCACAGATACGCAGTATTTT. Protein: CASSLGNPGTDTQYF.